The 28 T cell receptor beta chains presented below share a single source sample, sequenced in a study of early T cells in non-severe SARS-CoV-2 infection. From the 5' RACE reads, TCRdb called clonotypes with MiXCR, one entry per CDR3 protein. The sample includes tens of thousands of distinct CDR3 sequences, 5% to 6.5% of them seen just once. The starting material was whole blood, obtained at baseline. Receptor source: an adult who was a healthcare worker with PCR-confirmed SARS-CoV-2 infection or an uninfected control (not recorded which).

This clonotype appeared many times. V and J are TRBV7-8 and TRBJ2-5; D is undetermined. Germline assignment: CDR1 SGHVS and CDR2 FQNEAQ. The germline V and J ends were trimmed by 2 bases and 4 bases, with 14 bases remaining between them. The CDR3 runs to 15 residues. This CDR3 is CASSLLFALGETQYF. CDR3 nucleotides: TGTGCCAGCAGCTTACTGTTCGCCCTAGGAGAGACCCAGTACTTC.

The CDR3 is CRSAARVLTF. CDR3 coding DNA: TGCCGCTCAGCAGCGCGCGTCCTGACTTTC. The chain couples TRBV21-1 to TRBJ2-6; the DNA was not compared with TRBD2, the D call given in the table. TRBV21-1 is described as a pseudogene. The CDR3 spans 10 residues.

This clonotype was seen ten or more times. The chain links TRBV20-1 to TRBJ2-1; D might be TRBD1 (6 bases). The CDR3 totals 14 residues. With 3 bases removed from V and 3 bases from J, the gap between germline ends came to 12 bases. The V gene's germline CDR1 is DFQATT and CDR2 SNEGSKA (reference sequence). The DNA of the CDR3 is TGCAGTGCTAGCGCACCGGGACACTACAATGAGCAGTTCTTC. Translated, it gives CSASAPGHYNEQFF.

In its sample, this clonotype was seen many times. The rearrangement links TRBV20-1 to TRBJ2-5, with D perhaps matching TRBD1 (5 bases). The CDR3 consists of 15 residues. Germline CDR1 is DFQATT and CDR2 is SNEGSKA (reference sequence). Deletions cut 3 bases from V and 7 bases from J, with 21 bases between. The chain's CDR3 is CSASPDSPDFATQYF. The CDR3 nucleotides are TGCAGTGCTAGCCCCGACAGTCCGGATTTCGCGACCCAGTACTTC.

This clonotype was observed at least ten times. This chain links TRBV7-2 with TRBJ2-6; weak D call: TRBD2 (6 bases). The CDR3 is 14 amino acids. Trimming stripped 5 bases from V and 1 base from J, with 6 bases between. In germline, CDR1 is SGHTA, CDR2 FQGNSA. The CDR3 bases are TGTGCCAGCAGCCGGGGGTCTGGGGCCAACGTCCTGACTTTC. Translating it yields CASSRGSGANVLTF.

This clonotype was counted ten times or more. V and J are TRBV2 and TRBJ2-7, with D unresolved. The length of the CDR3 is 15 residues. V gave up 6 bases and J gave up 0 bases, with 15 bases separating them. Germline CDR1 is SNHLY and CDR2 is FYNNEI. DNA for the CDR3: TGTGCCAGCAGGAGACCGGCATCCCACTCCTACGAGCAGTACTTC. Amino acids: CASRRPASHSYEQYF.

As concerns this clonotype: The junction departs from germline at one end; a sequencing error may be responsible. The chain joins TRBV4-1 to TRBJ1-4; perhaps TRBD1 as D (5 bases). The CDR3 has 13 residues. The germline CDR1 and CDR2 sequences are MGHRA and YSYEKL. CDR3 bases: TGCGCCAGCAGCCAAGACCAATTCCGGGGACCCATTTTT. It yields the protein CASSQDQFRGPIF.

The chain carries TRBV29-1 and TRBJ2-7; D call uncertain. Trimming shortened V by 7 bases and J by 0 bases, and 16 bases separated the two germline ends. CDR3 length equals 14 residues. Germline assignment: CDR1 SQVTM and CDR2 ANQGSEA. In DNA form, the CDR3 reads TGCAGCGCGACTCCGGCCGATAGCTCCTACGAGCAGTACTTC. This codes for CSATPADSSYEQYF.

This clonotype was seen at least ten times. The V gene is TRBV29-1, the J gene TRBJ1-2, with 8 bases fitting TRBD1. The V segment lost 6 bases and the J segment 7 bases; nucleotides outside the gene matches: 10. This CDR3 has 13 residues. CDR1 and CDR2 from the germline V gene are SQVTM and ANQGSEA. The CDR3 loop reads CSVLPGTGAGYTF. In DNA form, the CDR3 reads TGCAGCGTGTTACCGGGGACAGGAGCTGGCTACACCTTC. Using reference TRBV29-1 and TRBJ1-2 for the parts outside the CDR3, the full variable domain is SAVISQKPSRDICQRGTSLTIQCQVDSQVTMMFWYRQQPGQSLTLIATANQGSEATYESGFVIDKFPISRPNLTFSTLTVSNMSPEDSSIYLCSVLPGTGAGYTFGSGTRLTVV.

This clonotype was seen many times. The chain has TRBV13 and TRBJ2-3; 8 nucleotides match TRBD2. V gave up 2 bases and J gave up 6 bases; unmatched junction bases: 10. Germline V CDR1 and CDR2: PRHDT, FYEKMQ (reference sequence). The CDR3 spans 16 residues. CDR3 sequence: CASSLQSGSLSDTQYF. CDR3 nucleotide sequence: TGTGCCAGCAGCTTACAGAGCGGGAGCCTATCGGATACGCAGTATTTT.

A few counts support this clonotype. The chain links TRBV20-1 to TRBJ2-1; D gene unclear. CDR3 length: 15 amino acids. V lost 4 bases, J lost 2 bases, and 15 bases lay in between. Germline CDR1 is DFQATT and CDR2 is SNEGSKA (reference sequence). CDR3 loop: CSATRWTVAYNEQFF. The CDR3 nucleotides read TGCAGTGCTACCAGATGGACGGTAGCCTACAATGAGCAGTTCTTC.

The J gene is TRBJ1-5, the V gene TRBV20-1; TRBD1 matches at 7 bases. J was trimmed by 5 bases and V by 4 bases; bases with no gene match: 5. The CDR3 spans 13 residues. Per the germline V gene, CDR1 is DFQATT and CDR2 is SNEGSKA (reference sequence). CDR3 region: CSAIRGGDQPQHF. CDR3 DNA: TGCAGTGCTATTCGAGGGGGCGATCAGCCCCAGCATTTT.

This clonotype was recorded at least ten times. The chain is built from TRBV6-2 or TRBV6-3 and TRBJ1-2, with D maybe TRBD1 (6 bases). This CDR3 comprises 12 residues. Germline CDR1 reads MNHEY; CDR2 reads SVGEGT. The V gene lost 6 bases and the J gene lost 5 bases, with 10 bases spanning the gap. The CDR3 nucleotides read TGTGCCAGCAGCTTCACAGGGTATGGCTACACCTTC. Its protein product is CASSFTGYGYTF.

The chain links TRBV5-5 to TRBJ1-5; 7 bases are a match to TRBD1. After removal of 0 bases from V and 7 bases from J, the junction contained 7 bases not matched to a gene. CDR1 SGHKS and CDR2 YYEKEE come from the germline V gene (reference sequence). The CDR3 is 15 residues long. The CDR3 spells CASSLAGGGGQPQHF. Here the CDR3 DNA reads TGTGCCAGCAGCTTGGCAGGGGGTGGAGGCCAGCCCCAGCATTTT.

This chain uses TRBV20-1 with TRBJ2-7; 7 bases align to TRBD1. V trimming: 6 bases; J trimming: 4 bases; junction bases outside the gene matches: 6. The germline V gene has CDR1 DFQATT and CDR2 SNEGSKA (reference sequence). CDR3 length: 12 amino acids. As DNA, the CDR3 is TGCAGTGCGGAAGGGGGCGGGTACGAGCAGTACTTC. Its translation is CSAEGGGYEQYF.

This clonotype was counted between two and nine times. V and J are TRBV20-1 and TRBJ2-3; D perhaps matches TRBD2 (5 bases). The CDR3 runs 15 residues. Germline V gives CDR1 DFQATT, CDR2 SNEGSKA (reference sequence). V shed 0 bases and J shed 4 bases, with 14 bases lying between them. CDR3 region: CSARDPAGVSDTQYF. CDR3 coding DNA: TGCAGTGCTAGAGATCCCGCGGGTGTTTCAGATACGCAGTATTTT.

V usage is TRBV29-1 and J usage is TRBJ2-2; D is unclear. Deletions cut 5 bases from V and 4 bases from J, with 8 bases between. The germline V gene encodes CDR1 SQVTM and CDR2 ANQGSEA. The CDR3 is 12 amino acids. CDR3 sequence (DNA): TGCAGCGTTTCCTCCGGCACCGGGGAGCTGTTTTTT. Its translation is CSVSSGTGELFF.

This clonotype occurred a few times. V usage is TRBV10-2 and J usage is TRBJ1-5, with D unclear. Trimming left V 2 bases short and J 0 bases short, with 8 bases between. Germline V gives CDR1 WSHSY, CDR2 SAAADI. CDR3 size: 15 residues. CDR3 DNA sequence: TGCGCCAGCAGTGAGAGTATGTATAGCAATCAGCCCCAGCATTTT. This gives the protein CASSESMYSNQPQHF.

This clonotype was recorded at least ten times. This chain joins TRBV29-1 and TRBJ1-2, with TRBD1 matching 10 bases. From germline, CDR1 is SQVTM and CDR2 ANQGSEA. V shed 6 bases, J shed 6 bases, and the junction held 4 bases outside the gene matches. This CDR3 has 12 residues. The CDR3 nucleotides read TGCAGCGTCCTGACAGGGGGCGATGGCTACACCTTC. It encodes CSVLTGGDGYTF. Combining the CDR3 with reference TRBV29-1 and TRBJ1-2 gives the whole variable domain SAVISQKPSRDICQRGTSLTIQCQVDSQVTMMFWYRQQPGQSLTLIATANQGSEATYESGFVIDKFPISRPNLTFSTLTVSNMSPEDSSIYLCSVLTGGDGYTFGSGTRLTVV.

The rearrangement joins TRBV3-1 to TRBJ2-1; either TRBD1 or TRBD2 may fit D (5 bases each). The germline CDR1 and CDR2 sequences are LGHDT and YNNKEL (reference sequence). This CDR3 comprises 15 residues. V gave up 4 bases and J gave up 5 bases, with 15 bases separating them. The CDR3 coding sequence is TGTGCCAGCAGCCCCCCCGGGACGGACAACAATGAGCAGTTCTTC. This encodes CASSPPGTDNNEQFF.

The CDR3 protein is CASSLQGKAEAFF. The DNA for the CDR3 is TGTGCCAGCAGTTTACAGGGTAAGGCTGAAGCTTTCTTT. The chain links TRBV12-3 or TRBV12-4 to TRBJ1-1, with a possible D match to TRBD1 (5 bases). The CDR3 extends over 13 amino acids. The V end was cut by 2 bases, the J end by 6 bases, with 10 bases between.

At least ten counts were recorded for this clonotype. The rearrangement links TRBV5-5 to TRBJ2-2; D gene uncertain. The CDR3 has 16 residues. The germline gives CDR1 SGHKS, CDR2 YYEKEE (reference sequence). The ends were cut back, 0 bases at V and 0 bases at J, with 9 bases in the middle. CDR3 bases: TGTGCCAGCAGCTTGGGACCGAGCGCGAACACCGGGGAGCTGTTTTTT. Translating it yields CASSLGPSANTGELFF.

This clonotype was seen ten or more times. The chain combines TRBV29-1 with TRBJ2-3, with 9 bases matching TRBD1. The trim removed 4 bases at V and 3 bases at J, leaving 5 bases unmatched. The CDR3 runs 14 residues. CDR1 is SQVTM, CDR2 ANQGSEA, per germline. In nucleotides, the CDR3 is TGCAGCGTTGTACCCGACAGGGGGACAGATACGCAGTATTTT. Amino acids: CSVVPDRGTDTQYF.

This clonotype has at least ten counts. This rearrangement joins TRBV29-1 to TRBJ2-1; no clear D. Looked up from germline, CDR1 is SQVTM and CDR2 is ANQGSEA. The CDR3 is made up of 12 amino acids. The V end was cut by 6 bases, the J end by 6 bases, with 12 bases between. The CDR3 DNA is TGCAGCGTCCAACCCCCCTCCAATGAGCAGTTCTTC. Translated: CSVQPPSNEQFF.

There are many counts of this clonotype. The rearrangement uses TRBV11-3 and TRBJ2-5; TRBD2 matches at 9 bases. After removal of 5 bases from V and 5 bases from J, the junction contained 12 bases not matched to a gene. In germline, CDR1 is SGHNT, CDR2 YENEEA. The CDR3 runs 16 residues. Written as DNA, the CDR3 is TGTGCCAGCAGCGCAAATAGCGGGAGAGGAGGGGAGACCCAGTACTTC. This codes for CASSANSGRGGETQYF.

The chain employs TRBV20-1 and TRBJ2-3, with D possibly matching TRBD2 (6 bases). Germline V CDR1 and CDR2: DFQATT, SNEGSKA (reference sequence). This CDR3 has 14 residues. V lost 6 bases and J lost 2, with 15 bases in between. The CDR3 loop reads CSASGGMATDTQYF. As DNA, the CDR3 is TGCAGTGCCAGTGGGGGGATGGCCACAGATACGCAGTATTTT.

The gene calls are TRBV3-1 and TRBJ2-7; tentatively, D is TRBD1 (5 bases). The CDR3 runs to 15 residues. In germline, CDR1 is LGHDT, CDR2 YNNKEL (reference sequence). V was cut by 0 bases and J by 3 bases, with 12 bases left in between. The CDR3 loop reads CASSQDWQGNYEQYF. For the CDR3, the DNA is TGTGCCAGCAGCCAAGACTGGCAGGGAAACTACGAGCAGTACTTC.

This clonotype was seen many times. This chain joins TRBV7-7 and TRBJ2-3; 7 bases are shared with TRBD2. The CDR3 has 13 residues. Germline CDR1 is SSHAT and CDR2 is FNYEAQ (reference sequence). V lost 5 bases and J lost 5; bases outside the gene matches: 4. The CDR3 DNA reads TGTGCCAGCAGCGCTACTAGCGTAGATACGCAGTATTTT. It yields the protein CASSATSVDTQYF.